Only a few counts were recorded for the clone carrying this T cell receptor beta chain. Its antigen is not identified. Repertoires were generated with immunoSEQ multiplex PCR, while TCRdb's copy carries only in-frame clones and drops some. In the table there are tens of thousands of clones, approximately 89% of which are singletons. This CDR3 region has 15 residues. Germline CDR1 and CDR2: LNHNV and YYDKDF (reference sequence). The V end was cut by 3 bases, the J end by 8 bases, with 19 bases between. These data belong to a study of OX40 agonist ivuxolimab in advanced cancers. The study, taken as a whole, reports: CD8+ T cells averaged more expanded clones than CD4+. At 0.1 to 3.0 mg/kg and by week 6, clonal expansion occurred in CD4+ and CD8+ blood T cells.

The sequence was obtained from an adult with an advanced solid tumor such as melanoma, head and neck, liver or kidney cancer. The chain is built from TRBV15 and TRBJ1-2; a possible D gene is TRBD1 (6 bases). The sequencing used CD4+ or CD8+ T cells sorted from blood, collected in a trial of the OX40 agonist ivuxolimab. The CDR3 sequence: CATSSLQGLPRGYTF. DNA for the CDR3: TGTGCCACCAGCAGCCTACAGGGTTTACCGCGCGGCTACACCTTC.